Detailed here is one T cell receptor beta chain. Its antigen is not known. After removal of 2 bases from V and 6 bases from J, the junction contained 2 bases not matched to a gene. Looked up from germline, CDR1 is MDHEN and CDR2 is SYDVKM. The CDR3 extends over 13 amino acids. Regarding time point: baseline pretreatment blood. As for treatment: 15 Gy SBRT to primary tumor, nephrectomy 4 weeks later. Blood was sampled at baseline, 2 weeks and 4 weeks after SBRT. This sample was included in a study of radiation and T cells in renal cell carcinoma. Study outcomes and limitations: Top tumor clonotypes rose in blood 2 weeks post-radiation, then contracted.

Assay used: immunoSEQ multiplex PCR; TCRdb lists only in-frame clones, some missing. The repertoire holds tens of thousands of clones, with roughly four fifths as singletons. This receptor was taken from a man in his fifties or sixties with renal cell carcinoma. This specimen consisted of blood, obtained from a patient whose treatment included radiotherapy and nephrectomy. The chain carries TRBV28 and TRBJ2-3, with TRBD2 matching 7 bases. The CDR3 coding sequence is TGTGCCAGCAGTTTAGCGGGAGCCGATACGCAGTATTTT. Its translation: CASSLAGADTQYF.